One sample yielded the 9 T cell receptor beta chains listed below, sequenced in a study of CD8 T cells in ankylosing spondylitis. TCRdb re-called the 5' RACE reads with MiXCR, one entry per CDR3 protein. Of approximately 92,000 distinct CDR3 sequences in the sample, about 9.1% were seen once. The sequencing sample was made of blood, either unsorted or a sorted T cell fraction (not recorded which). The receptor source for this set is a male donor with ankylosing spondylitis or in good health (not recorded which).

This clonotype was observed a handful of times. This chain connects TRBV11-2 to TRBJ2-3; 13 bases are a match to TRBD2. CDR1 SGHAT and CDR2 FQNNGV come from the germline V gene. The trim removed 1 base at V and 4 bases at J, leaving 8 bases unmatched. CDR3 length: 18 residues. CDR3 in amino acids: CASSLVMPGLAGPDTQYF. The CDR3 nucleotides are TGTGCCAGCAGCTTAGTAATGCCGGGACTAGCGGGGCCAGATACGCAGTATTTT.

This clonotype was seen at least ten times. The chain recombines TRBV7-8 with TRBJ1-2; D not resolved. With 5 bases removed from V and 0 bases from J, the gap between germline ends came to 10 bases. Germline V gives CDR1 SGHVS, CDR2 FQNEAQ. The CDR3 is made up of 14 amino acids. For the CDR3, the DNA is TGTGCCAGCAGCCGGGGTCGGCCTAACTATGGCTACACCTTC. This sequence encodes CASSRGRPNYGYTF.

On this clonotype: A much larger clone sits a single nucleotide away, making a read error possible. The rearrangement uses TRBV7-8 and TRBJ1-3; D perhaps matches TRBD1 (6 bases). CDR1 is SGHVS and CDR2 is FQNEAQ in the germline V gene. The CDR3 is made up of 15 amino acids. The CDR3 loop reads CATSLLPGAGNTIYF. The DNA of the CDR3 is TGTGCCACCAGCTTACTCCCAGGGGCTGGAAACACCATATATTTT.

This clonotype was detected many times. V is TRBV4-2 and J is TRBJ1-2; 9 bases are a match to TRBD1. CDR1 and CDR2 from the germline V gene are LGHNA and YNFKEQ. The length of the CDR3 is 15 residues. V gave up 0 bases and J gave up 8 bases; unmatched junction bases: 7. DNA for the CDR3: TGTGCCAGCAGCCAAGAGCACAGGGGGCTGGAGGGCTACACCTTC. Its translation: CASSQEHRGLEGYTF.

This chain joins TRBV6-1 and TRBJ2-5, with unresolved D. V was cut by 7 bases and J by 4 bases, with 16 bases left in between. The CDR3 contains 14 residues. In germline, CDR1 is MNHNS, CDR2 SASEGT. The CDR3 loop is CASNPGMVAETQYF. DNA for the CDR3: TGTGCCAGCAACCCTGGTATGGTGGCAGAGACCCAGTACTTC.

In its sample, this clonotype was seen many times. J is TRBJ2-5 and V is TRBV3-1; D ambiguous. The V and J ends lost 0 bases and 7 bases respectively, with 9 bases between them. The germline CDR1 and CDR2 sequences are LGHDT and YNNKEL (reference sequence). This CDR3 region has 13 residues. The CDR3 region has the DNA TGTGCCAGCAGCCAAGATCGGAAGGGGACCCAGTACTTC. Its protein product is CASSQDRKGTQYF.

This clonotype was seen many times. The V and J genes are TRBV7-3 and TRBJ2-1, with 7 bases fitting TRBD1. The CDR3 is 15 residues long. Germline lookup yields CDR1 SGHTA and CDR2 FQGTGA. With 0 bases clipped from V and 7 bases from J, the junction kept 6 bases outside the gene matches. The CDR3 nucleotides are TGTGCCAGCAGCTTAACTGACAGGGTTTCAAATGAGCAGTTCTTC. Its protein product is CASSLTDRVSNEQFF.

This clonotype has a count of ten or more. The V call is TRBV5-1, the J call TRBJ1-3; 7 positions match TRBD1. The CDR3 has 14 amino acids. Germline assignment: CDR1 SGHRS and CDR2 YFSETQ. With V trimmed by 3 bases and J by 8 bases, 8 bases remained unmatched. The CDR3 loop reads CASSSPGQRDTIYF. In DNA form, the CDR3 reads TGCGCCAGCAGCTCGCCGGGACAGAGGGACACCATATATTTT.

This clonotype occurred many times. The chain is built from TRBV12-3 or TRBV12-4 and TRBJ2-6; 9 bases agree with TRBD1. The CDR3 sequence is 17 residues long. Trimming took 5 bases from V and 2 from J; bases not matched to a gene: 7. CDR3 protein: CASSPGTGNPGANVLTF. The CDR3 DNA sequence: TGTGCCAGCAGTCCAGGGACAGGGAATCCTGGGGCCAACGTCCTGACTTTC.